A single sample is the source of the 2 T cell receptor beta chains below, sequenced in a study of shared clonotypes between healthy human individuals (dated by TCRdb to about 2020). Library generation was performed with the immunoSEQ multiplex PCR assay. Not all clones reach the TCRdb copy of this immuneACCESS table, which keeps in-frame sequences only. Checked studies attribute under half of the gap to unresolved V genes and leave the rest unexplained. A total of 2 million to 2.5 million clones appear in this sample, 90% to 95% of them only once. The top ten clones comprise roughly 0.36% of the sample. Sequenced material: naive CD4+ T cells from PBMCs. The sample's cell subset or site, from its label and the paper: CD45RA+ positively selected. The source is a man aged 18 to 35 in good health. Some clones in this sample may be carry-over from other donors' samples.

The chain carries TRBV7-9 and TRBJ2-7; TRBD2 is a possible D gene (6 bases). V dropped 5 bases and J dropped 3 bases, with 14 bases sitting between them. The germline V gene has CDR1 SEHNR and CDR2 FQNEAQ (reference sequence). The CDR3 covers 14 residues. CDR3 nucleotide sequence: TGTGCCAGCAGCCCGGGGGTTGGAGGCTACGAGCAGTACTTC. This gives the protein CASSPGVGGYEQYF.

The rearrangement links TRBV6-6 to TRBJ2-7; D might be TRBD1 or TRBD2, each matching 5 bases. Per the germline V gene, CDR1 is MNHNY and CDR2 is SVGAGI (reference sequence). With 6 bases removed from V and 1 base from J, the gap between germline ends came to 13 bases. The CDR3 sequence is 14 residues long. The CDR3 protein is CASRTTGTSYEQYF. CDR3 in DNA: TGTGCCAGCAGGACTACCGGGACGTCCTACGAGCAGTACTTC.